This T cell receptor beta chain comes out of a study of blood T cells in healthy people across ages. Study as a whole: Template switching recovered approximately one barcoded beta molecule for every two T cells.

Then a second PCR, running roughly 6 to 12 cycles, was carried out with a sample-barcoded 5' primer and a J-beta primer mix. Each CDR3 protein is one row after TCRdb ran MiXCR on the 5' RACE reads. The sample lists some 1.7 million distinct CDR3 sequences, about 30% seen once, with approximately 7.7% in the top ten. This clonotype was seen ten or more times. Its matching antigen is unknown. Study-level points and caveats: Roughly linear declines in TCR beta diversity per million T cells occurred with age.

The V gene's germline CDR1 is SGHTA and CDR2 FQGNSA. This CDR3 comprises 15 residues. J was trimmed by 7 bases and V by 6 bases; bases with no gene match: 12. This sequence originates from a woman aged 25 to 45 in good health. Sequencing was carried out using blood. The V call is TRBV7-2, the J call TRBJ2-1; 7 bases align to TRBD2. CDR3: CASRRPGTTVNEQFF. In nucleotides, the CDR3 is TGTGCCAGCAGACGACCCGGGACTACAGTTAATGAGCAGTTCTTC.